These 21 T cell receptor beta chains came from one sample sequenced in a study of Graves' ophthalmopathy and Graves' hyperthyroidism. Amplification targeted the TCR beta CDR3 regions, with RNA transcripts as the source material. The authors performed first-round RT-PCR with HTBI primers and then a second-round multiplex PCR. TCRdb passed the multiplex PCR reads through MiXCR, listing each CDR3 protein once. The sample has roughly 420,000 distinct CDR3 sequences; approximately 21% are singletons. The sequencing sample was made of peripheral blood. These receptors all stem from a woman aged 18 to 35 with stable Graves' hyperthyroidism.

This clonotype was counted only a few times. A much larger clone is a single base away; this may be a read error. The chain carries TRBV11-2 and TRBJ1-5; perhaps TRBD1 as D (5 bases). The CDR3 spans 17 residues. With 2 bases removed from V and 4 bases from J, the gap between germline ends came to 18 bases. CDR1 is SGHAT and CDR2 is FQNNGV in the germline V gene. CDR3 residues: CASSLYTGGVGNQPQHF. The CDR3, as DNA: TGTGCCAGCAGCTTATATACTGGGGGAGTCGGTAATCAGCCCCAGCATTTT.

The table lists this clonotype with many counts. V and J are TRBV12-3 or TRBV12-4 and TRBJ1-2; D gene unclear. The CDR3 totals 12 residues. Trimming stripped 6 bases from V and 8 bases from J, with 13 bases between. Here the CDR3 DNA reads TGTGCCAGCAGCAGATTTGAAGGAGGCTACACCTTC. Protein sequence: CASSRFEGGYTF.

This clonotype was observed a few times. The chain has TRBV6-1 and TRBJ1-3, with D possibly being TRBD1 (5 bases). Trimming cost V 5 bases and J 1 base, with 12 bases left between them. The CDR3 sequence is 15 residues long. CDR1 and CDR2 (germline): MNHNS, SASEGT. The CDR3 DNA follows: TGTGCCAGCAGTAGGCAGGGAAAATCTGGAAACACCATATATTTT. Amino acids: CASSRQGKSGNTIYF.

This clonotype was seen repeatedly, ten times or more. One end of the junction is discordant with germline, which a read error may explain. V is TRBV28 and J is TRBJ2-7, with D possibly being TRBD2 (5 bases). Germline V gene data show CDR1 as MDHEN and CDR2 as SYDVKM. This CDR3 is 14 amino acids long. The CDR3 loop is CASSLGSEYYGQYF. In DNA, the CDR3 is TGTGCCAGCAGTTTAGGGAGTGAATACTACGGGCAGTACTTC.

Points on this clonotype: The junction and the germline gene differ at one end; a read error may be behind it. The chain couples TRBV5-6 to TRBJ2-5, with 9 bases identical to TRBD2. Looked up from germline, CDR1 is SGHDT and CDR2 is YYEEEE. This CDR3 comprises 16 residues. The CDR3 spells CASSLLAGALQETKYF. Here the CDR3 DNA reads TGTGCCAGCAGCTTGTTAGCGGGAGCCCTGCAAGAGACCAAGTACTTC.

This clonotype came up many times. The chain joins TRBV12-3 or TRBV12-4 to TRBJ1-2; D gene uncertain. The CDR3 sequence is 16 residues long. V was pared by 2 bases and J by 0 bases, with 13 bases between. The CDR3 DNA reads TGTGCCAGCAGTTTAACCCAGACCTTAGCTAACTATGGCTACACCTTC. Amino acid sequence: CASSLTQTLANYGYTF.

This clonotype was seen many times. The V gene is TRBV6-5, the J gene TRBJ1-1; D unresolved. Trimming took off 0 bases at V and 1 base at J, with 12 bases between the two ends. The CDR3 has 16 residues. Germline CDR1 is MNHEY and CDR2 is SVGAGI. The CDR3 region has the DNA TGTGCCAGCAGTTACTCTCCCCGGGAGAGGAACACTGAAGCTTTCTTT. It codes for CASSYSPRERNTEAFF.

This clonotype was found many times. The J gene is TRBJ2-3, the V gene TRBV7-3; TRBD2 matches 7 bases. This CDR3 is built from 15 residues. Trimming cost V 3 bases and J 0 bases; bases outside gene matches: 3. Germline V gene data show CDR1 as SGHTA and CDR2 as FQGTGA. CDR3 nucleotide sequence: TGTGCCAGCAGCTTTTCGACTAGCAGCACAGATACGCAGTATTTT. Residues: CASSFSTSSTDTQYF.

DNA for the CDR3: TGTGCCAGTAGTATATCCCGAGGAGCTAACTATGGCTACACCTTC. Encoded protein: CASSISRGANYGYTF. The V call is TRBV19, the J call TRBJ1-2; D gene ambiguous. The V and J ends lost 2 bases and 0 bases respectively, with 10 bases between them. The CDR3 totals 15 residues. From germline, CDR1 is LNHDA and CDR2 SQIVND (reference sequence).

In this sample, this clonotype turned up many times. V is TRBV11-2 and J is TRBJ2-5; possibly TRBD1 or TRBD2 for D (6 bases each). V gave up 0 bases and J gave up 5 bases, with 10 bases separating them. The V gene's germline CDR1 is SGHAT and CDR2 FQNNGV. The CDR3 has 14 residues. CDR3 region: CASSLETGAETQYF. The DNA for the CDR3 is TGTGCCAGCAGCTTAGAGACGGGGGCTGAGACCCAGTACTTC.

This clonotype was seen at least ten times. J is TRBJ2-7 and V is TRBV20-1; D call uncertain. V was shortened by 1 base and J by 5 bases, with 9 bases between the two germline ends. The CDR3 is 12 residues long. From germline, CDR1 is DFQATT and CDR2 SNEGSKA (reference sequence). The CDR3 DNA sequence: TGCAGTGCTAGAGGAGACCGCAACGAGCAGTACTTC. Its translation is CSARGDRNEQYF.

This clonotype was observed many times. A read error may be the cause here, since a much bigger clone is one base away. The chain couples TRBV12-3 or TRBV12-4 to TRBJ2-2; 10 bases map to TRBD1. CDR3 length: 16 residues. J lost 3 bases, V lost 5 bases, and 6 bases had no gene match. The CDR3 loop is CASSTPGQGYTGELFF. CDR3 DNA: TGTGCCAGCAGTACACCGGGACAGGGGTACACCGGGGAGCTGTTTTTT.

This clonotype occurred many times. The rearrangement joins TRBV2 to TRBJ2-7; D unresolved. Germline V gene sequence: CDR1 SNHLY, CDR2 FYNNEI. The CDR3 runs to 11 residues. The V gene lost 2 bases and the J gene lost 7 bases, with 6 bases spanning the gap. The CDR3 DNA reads TGTGCCAGCAGTGAAAGGTGGGAGCAGTACTTC. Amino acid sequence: CASSERWEQYF.

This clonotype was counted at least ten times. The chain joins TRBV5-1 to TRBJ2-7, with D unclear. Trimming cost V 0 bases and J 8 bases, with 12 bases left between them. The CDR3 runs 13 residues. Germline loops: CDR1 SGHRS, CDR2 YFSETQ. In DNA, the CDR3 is TGCGCCAGCAGCTTGGCATCAGCTACGAAGCAGTACTTC. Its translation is CASSLASATKQYF.

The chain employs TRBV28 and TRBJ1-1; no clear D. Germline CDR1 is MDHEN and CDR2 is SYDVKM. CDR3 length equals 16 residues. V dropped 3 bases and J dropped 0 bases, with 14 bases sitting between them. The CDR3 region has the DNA TGTGCCAGCAGTTTGAGAGAGACCTTTATGAACACTGAAGCTTTCTTT. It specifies CASSLRETFMNTEAFF.

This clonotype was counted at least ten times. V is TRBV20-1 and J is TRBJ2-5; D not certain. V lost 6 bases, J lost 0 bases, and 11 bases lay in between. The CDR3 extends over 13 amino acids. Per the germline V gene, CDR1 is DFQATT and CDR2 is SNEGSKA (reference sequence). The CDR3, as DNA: TGCAGTGCGCAGCCTGAGTACCAAGAGACCCAGTACTTC. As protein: CSAQPEYQETQYF.

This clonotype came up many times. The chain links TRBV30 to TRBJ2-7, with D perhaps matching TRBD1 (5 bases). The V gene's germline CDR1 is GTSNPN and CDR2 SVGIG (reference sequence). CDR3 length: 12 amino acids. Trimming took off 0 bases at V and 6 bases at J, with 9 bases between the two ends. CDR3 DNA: TGTGCCTGGAGTGTAGGGGCCGGCGAGCAGTACTTC. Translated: CAWSVGAGEQYF.

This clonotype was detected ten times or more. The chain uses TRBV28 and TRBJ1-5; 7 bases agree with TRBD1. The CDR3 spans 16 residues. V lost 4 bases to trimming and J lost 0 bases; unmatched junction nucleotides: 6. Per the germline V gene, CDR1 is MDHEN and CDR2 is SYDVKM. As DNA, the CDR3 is TGTGCCAGCAGTTCACGACAGGGAAATAGCAATCAGCCCCAGCATTTT. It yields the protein CASSSRQGNSNQPQHF.

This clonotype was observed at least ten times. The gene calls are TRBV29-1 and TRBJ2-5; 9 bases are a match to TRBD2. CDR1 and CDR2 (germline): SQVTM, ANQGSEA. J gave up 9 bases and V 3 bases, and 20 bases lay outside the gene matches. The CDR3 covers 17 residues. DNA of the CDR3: TGCAGCGTTGATTCCTTAGCGGGAGCCACTCTATTGGAGCCCCAGTACTTC. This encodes CSVDSLAGATLLEPQYF. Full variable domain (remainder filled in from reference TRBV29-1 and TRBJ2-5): SAVISQKPSRDICQRGTSLTIQCQVDSQVTMMFWYRQQPGQSLTLIATANQGSEATYESGFVIDKFPISRPNLTFSTLTVSNMSPEDSSIYLCSVDSLAGATLLEPQYFGPGTRLLVL.

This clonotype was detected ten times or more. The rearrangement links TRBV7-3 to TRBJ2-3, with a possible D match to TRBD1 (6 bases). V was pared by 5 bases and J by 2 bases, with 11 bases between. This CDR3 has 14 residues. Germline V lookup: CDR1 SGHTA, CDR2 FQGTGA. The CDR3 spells CASSQTGSTDTQYF. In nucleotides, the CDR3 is TGTGCCAGCAGCCAGACAGGCTCCACAGATACGCAGTATTTT.

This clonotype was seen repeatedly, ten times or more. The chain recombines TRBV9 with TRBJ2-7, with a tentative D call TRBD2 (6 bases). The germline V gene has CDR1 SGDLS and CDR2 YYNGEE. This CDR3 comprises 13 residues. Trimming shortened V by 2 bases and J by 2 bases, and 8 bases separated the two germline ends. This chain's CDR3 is CASSVGGTYEQYF. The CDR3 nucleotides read TGTGCCAGCAGCGTCGGGGGAACCTACGAGCAGTACTTC.